This record covers a single TCR beta chain. Trimming took off 9 bases at V and 3 bases at J, with 20 bases between the two ends. The CDR3 covers 15 residues. The germline gives CDR1 LGHNA, CDR2 YSLEER. This sample was included in a study of blood T cell repertoires in COVID-19. Study summary: Sources were T cells, B-cell-depleted T cells, or PBMCs; the material itself was cDNA or gDNA.

Assay: immunoSEQ multiplex PCR; the TCRdb copy retains only in-frame clones and omits some. The sample has 120,000 to 150,000 clones, 65% to 90% seen once. The sequence was obtained from a woman aged 50 to 65 in a cohort sampled during active or convalescent COVID-19. Sequencing used peripheral blood. V usage is TRBV4-3 and J usage is TRBJ1-2; D uncertain. The CDR3 spells CASAFRVSGDYGYTF. The CDR3 DNA reads TGCGCCAGTGCCTTCAGAGTCAGCGGTGACTATGGCTACACCTTC.